Given below is one T cell receptor beta chain in context. What it recognizes is unknown. This entry comes from a study of cytomegalovirus exposure and HLA in healthy donors. Study information: A later analysis reported the 130 or so validation repertoires used the same platform as the roughly 700 first-cohort repertoires. Broader study findings: For most TCR sequences rarity was the rule, although some public TCRs occurred in many donors. Overall, approximately 150 TCR beta chains were annotated as cytomegalovirus-associated.

The protocol was immunoSEQ multiplex PCR, while the TCRdb copy is restricted to in-frame clones and leaves out a portion. The sample records approximately 270,000 clones, 80% to 90% being singletons. The CDR3 extends over 16 amino acids. Between the trimmed V and J ends, which lost 4 bases and 3 bases, there was a span of 21 bases. CDR1 and CDR2 (germline): SQVTM, ANQGSEA. The sequencing sample was made of PBMCs. The sequence derives from a woman between 18 and 29 years old in good health and CMV-seronegative. The rearrangement uses TRBV29-1 and TRBJ1-2; weak D call: TRBD1 (5 bases). The CDR3 sequence is CSVVGQDTYSDYGYTF. The CDR3 region has the DNA TGCAGCGTTGTAGGGCAGGACACCTATTCTGACTATGGCTACACCTTC.